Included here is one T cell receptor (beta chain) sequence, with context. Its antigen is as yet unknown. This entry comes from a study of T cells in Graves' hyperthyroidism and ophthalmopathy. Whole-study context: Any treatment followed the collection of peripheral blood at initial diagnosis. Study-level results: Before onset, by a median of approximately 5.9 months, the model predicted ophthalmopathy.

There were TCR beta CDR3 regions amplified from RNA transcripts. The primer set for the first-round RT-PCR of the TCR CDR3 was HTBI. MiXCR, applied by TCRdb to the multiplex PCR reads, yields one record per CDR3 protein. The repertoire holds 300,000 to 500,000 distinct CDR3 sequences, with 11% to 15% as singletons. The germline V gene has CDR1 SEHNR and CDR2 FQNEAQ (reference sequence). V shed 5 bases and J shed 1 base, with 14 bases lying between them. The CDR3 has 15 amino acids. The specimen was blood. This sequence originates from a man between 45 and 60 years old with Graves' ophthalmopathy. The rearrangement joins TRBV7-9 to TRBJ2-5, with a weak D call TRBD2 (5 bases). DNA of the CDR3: TGTGCCAGCAGCCCTCTGGCGGGCACCCAAGAGACCCAGTACTTC. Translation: CASSPLAGTQETQYF.